The clone carrying this TCR beta chain was counted ten times or more. This specimen comes from a study of prognosis after radiotherapy for stage I lung cancer. Study overall: The tumors were adenocarcinoma in about a dozen patients (squamous cell carcinoma in more than five).

The germline CDR1 and CDR2 sequences are SGDLS and YYNGEE. V was shortened by 0 bases and J by 6 bases, with 15 bases between the two germline ends. The CDR3 extends over 16 amino acids. Researchers used two-round multiplex PCR to amplify TCR beta CDR3 starting from genomic DNA. Each TRBV and TRBJ gene had its own primer in the first PCR round. In TCRdb, the multiplex PCR reads were re-called with MiXCR into one record per CDR3 protein. The sample has 15,000 to 20,000 distinct CDR3 sequences, approximately 28% seen once; the top ten hold 25% to 40%. The V and J genes are TRBV9 and TRBJ2-2; D not certain. The sample in question was PBMCs, obtained before or after stereotactic body radiation therapy (not recorded which). The clonotype comes from a donor aged 50 or older with non-small cell lung cancer. Here the CDR3 reads CASSVEPLRGAGELFF. The DNA of the CDR3 is TGTGCCAGCAGCGTAGAGCCCCTCCGTGGGGCCGGGGAGCTGTTTTTT.